The clone carrying this T cell receptor (beta chain) was seen many times. The data derive from a study of metastatic and nonmetastatic thyroid tumors. Germline CDR1 is KGHSH and CDR2 is LQKENI. This CDR3 spans 14 amino acids. V shed 3 bases and J shed 4 bases, with 12 bases lying between them. With MiXCR, TCRdb reprocessed the PCR reads. The data hold about 24,000 clones, with 20% to 30% observed a single time. Ahead of thyroid surgery, no patient had received treatment of any kind. The receptor was isolated from a male donor with papillary thyroid cancer or a benign thyroid nodule (not recorded which). Some clones in this sample may be carry-over from other donors' samples. The V call is TRBV18, the J call TRBJ1-2; weak D call: TRBD1 (5 bases). The sample taken for sequencing was tumor tissue. The CDR3 loop is CASSPNRDGYGYTF. The CDR3 DNA follows: TGTGCCAGCTCACCCAACCGGGACGGCTATGGCTACACCTTC.